This T cell receptor beta chain appears in the sequencing data of a study of T cell responses to AZD1222 COVID-19 vaccine. Whole-study results and caveats: Among AZD1222 vaccinees, only five to seven were seropositive at baseline.

The repertoire was sequenced with immunoSEQ multiplex PCR; TCRdb's copy has only in-frame clones and lacks some. The sample records around 140,000 clones, more than 80% being singletons. Turning to this clone: Its matching antigen is unknown.

CDR3 length: 16 residues. CDR1 is SGHVS, CDR2 FNYEAQ, per germline. Between the trimmed V and J ends, which lost 3 bases and 6 bases, there was a span of 20 bases. This sample comprised peripheral blood, obtained on day 0 of MenACWY control vaccination. The source of this sequence is an adult in good health. The chain uses TRBV7-6 and TRBJ1-2; tentatively, D is TRBD1 (6 bases). DNA of the CDR3: TGTGCCAGCAGCTTTACCCCACAGGGAATCGGGGATGGCTACACCTTC. The encoded protein is CASSFTPQGIGDGYTF. Using reference TRBV7-6 and TRBJ1-2 for the parts outside the CDR3, the full variable domain is GAGVSQSPRYKVTKRGQDVALRCDPISGHVSLYWYRQALGQGPEFLTYFNYEAQQDKSGLPNDRFSAERPEGSISTLTIQRTEQRDSAMYRCASSFTPQGIGDGYTFGSGTRLTVV.